The rows below give T cell receptor beta chains drawn from one sample of a study of blood T cell repertoires in COVID-19. The protocol was immunoSEQ multiplex PCR, while the TCRdb copy is restricted to in-frame clones and leaves out a portion. The sample has 140,000 to 150,000 clones, roughly 88% seen once. The sequenced sample was peripheral blood. These receptors were obtained from a woman aged 50 to 65 with acute or convalescent COVID-19. CDR3s leave out the opening cysteine and the closing phenylalanine or tryptophan. The order of the fields is J gene, V gene, CDR3 protein.

J: TRBJ2-4
V: TRBV6-5
CDR3: ASSYSAHLPSNIQY

J: TRBJ2-7
V: TRBV11-2
CDR3: ASSLERSARDSPY

J: TRBJ2-1
V: TRBV27
CDR3: ASKLAGGPPEQF

J: TRBJ1-4
V: TRBV5-1
CDR3: ASSLGRGNEKLF

J: TRBJ1-1
V: TRBV10-3
CDR3: AISATEYEAF

J: TRBJ2-1
V: TRBV11-3
CDR3: ASSLGPGTEQF

J: TRBJ2-1
V: TRBV14
CDR3: ASSLGGGSYNEQF

J: TRBJ1-1
V: TRBV7-9
CDR3: ASSSTGLPNTEAF

J: TRBJ2-2
V: TRBV30
CDR3: AWSGPGAGLAGELF

J: TRBJ2-7
V: TRBV13
CDR3: ASSQGVSSYEQY

J: TRBJ1-2
V: TRBV4-1
CDR3: ASSQGDTGVGYT

J: TRBJ2-5
V: TRBV19
CDR3: ASSSRWGEETQY

J: TRBJ2-1
V: TRBV14
CDR3: ASSRSGRNYNEQF

J: TRBJ1-5
V: TRBV4-1
CDR3: ASSQDGGAGQPQH

J: TRBJ1-5
V: TRBV19
CDR3: ASSLGVNQPQH

J: TRBJ1-4
V: TRBV30
CDR3: AWSGQGSREKLF

J: TRBJ1-5
V: TRBV7-9
CDR3: ASSYTGAPGQPQH

J: TRBJ2-7
V: TRBV4-2
CDR3: ASSQGQGPTYEQY

J: TRBJ1-2
V: TRBV10-2
CDR3: ASRLPQGYGYT

J: TRBJ2-1
V: TRBV19
CDR3: ASSIIAGFSYNEQF

J: TRBJ2-3
V: TRBV25-1
CDR3: ASSVSDTQY

J: TRBJ1-1
V: TRBV5-4
CDR3: ASSFKQGDTEAF

J: TRBJ2-7
V: TRBV20-1
CDR3: SAPTPYEQY

J: TRBJ1-4
V: TRBV27
CDR3: ASSLWPNEKLF

J: TRBJ2-5
V: TRBV28
CDR3: ASSSSGATQETQY

J: TRBJ1-1
V: TRBV19
CDR3: ASSIDRVNTEAF

J: TRBJ2-7
V: TRBV7-9
CDR3: ASSLETSGTYEQY

J: TRBJ2-7
V: TRBV2
CDR3: ASSEYVTTGINYEQY

J: TRBJ2-7
V: TRBV11-2
CDR3: ASSLSDRGPYEQY

J: TRBJ1-2
V: TRBV14
CDR3: ASSNRGWAAGYT

J: TRBJ2-7
V: TRBV7-9
CDR3: ASSNPWGREQY

J: TRBJ1-4
V: TRBV5-1
CDR3: ASSSQGGVEKLF

J: TRBJ2-5
V: TRBV24-1
CDR3: ATSDFPETQY

J: TRBJ1-4
V: TRBV10-3
CDR3: AISEGTGGREKLF

J: TRBJ1-2
V: TRBV20-1
CDR3: SASGAPGSYGYT

J: TRBJ2-7
V: TRBV3-1/TRBV3-2
CDR3: ASSQQKWRSEIYEQY

J: TRBJ1-2
V: TRBV14
CDR3: ASSYGTTDGYT

J: TRBJ1-3
V: TRBV19
CDR3: ASSIRQGLGNTIY

J: TRBJ2-2
V: TRBV11-2
CDR3: ASSRGGGNTGELF

J: TRBJ2-7
V: TRBV7-9
CDR3: ASSDPGQSVGEQY